A selection of T cell receptor beta chains follows, all from one sample in a study of blood T cells in healthy people across ages. A single record per CDR3 protein comes from TCRdb applying MiXCR to the 5' RACE reads. The data contain hundreds of thousands of distinct CDR3 sequences, approximately 30% of them singletons. The sequenced sample consisted of blood. The receptors originated from an elderly woman in good health. CDR3s include the opening cysteine and the closing phenylalanine or tryptophan. The D gene is left open where the match is weak. The size field is filled for only some rows; it gives once, few, many or a size class.

.	.	TRBV2	TRBJ1-5	TGTGCCATCTCAGGGCAGGGTAGTTATAGCAATCAGCCCCAGCATTTT	CAISGQGSYSNQPQHF
.	TRBD1	TRBV4-3	TRBJ1-2	TGCGCCAGCAGCCAGTACACAGGGGGCTATGGCTACACCTTC	CASSQYTGGYGYTF
many	TRBD1	TRBV7-2	TRBJ1-6	TGTGCCAGCAGCTCTACCTCGGGACAGGGGTCGCCCCTCCACTTT	CASSSTSGQGSPLHF
.	.	TRBV10-3	TRBJ2-2	TGTGCCATCAGTGAGTCAGTGGGGACCTACACCGGGGAGCTGTTTTTT	CAISESVGTYTGELFF
.	TRBD1	TRBV3-1	TRBJ1-1	TGTGCCAGCCGGAAGACAGGGTTGAACACTGAAGCTTTCTTT	CASRKTGLNTEAFF
few	.	TRBV5-1	TRBJ2-1	TGCGCCAGCAGCTTGGGGACCCTCGAGACCCAGTTCTTC	CASSLGTLETQFF
many	.	TRBV6-5	TRBJ2-1	TGTGCCAGCAGTTCTTTACTAGGTGAGCAGTTCTTC	CASSSLLGEQFF
.	TRBD2	TRBV7-8	TRBJ2-7	TGTGCCAGCAGCTTACTCAGCGGGGGGGCCCTTAACAATGAGCAGTACTTC	CASSLLSGGALNNEQYF
many	TRBD1	TRBV29-1	TRBJ2-7	TGCAGCGTTCTGGTTGGGACAGGGGGCGGCTACGAGCAGTACTTC	CSVLVGTGGGYEQYF
.	TRBD1	TRBV2	TRBJ2-7	TGTGCCAGCAGTGGACCCAACAGGGGGTTTATTAGGTCCTACGAGCAGTACTTC	CASSGPNRGFIRSYEQYF
.	.	TRBV30	TRBJ2-7	TGTGCTTTCGATGATGGGGGACAAAACTACGAGCAGTACTTC	CAFDDGGQNYEQYF
.	TRBD1	TRBV20-1	TRBJ2-5	TGCAGTGCTAGAGATGGGGGACAGGGAGGGCAGTACTTC	CSARDGGQGGQYF
.	TRBD1	TRBV3-1	TRBJ1-1	TGTGCCAGCAGCCAACCTTCCGGGGCAGGGGGCACTGAAGCTTTCTTT	CASSQPSGAGGTEAFF
many	TRBD1	TRBV7-3	TRBJ1-1	TGTGCCAGCAGCCGCCAGGGGGGATCGAACACTGAAGCTTTCTTT	CASSRQGGSNTEAFF
.	.	TRBV5-6	TRBJ2-3	TGTGCCAGCAGCATCTTAGGACCCACAGATACGCAGTATTTT	CASSILGPTDTQYF
few	.	TRBV28	TRBJ2-3	TGTGCCAGCAGCCTAGGGGGAAATTTGCAGTATTTT	CASSLGGNLQYF
.	.	TRBV27	TRBJ2-2	TGTGCCAGCAGTTTTTGGCCTCGACCGAACACCGGGGAGCTGTTTTTT	CASSFWPRPNTGELFF
.	.	TRBV5-1	TRBJ2-1	TGCGCCAGCTTCTCGTCGGGGCATGAGCAGTTCTTC	CASFSSGHEQFF
few	.	TRBV7-8	TRBJ1-1	TGTGCCAGCAGCTCCCGGGGAACAGGGTGGAACACTGAAGCTTTCTTT	CASSSRGTGWNTEAFF
many	.	TRBV9	TRBJ2-5	TGTGCCAGCAGCGTAGAGTTAGGGGGACCAATCCAAGAGACCCAGTACTTC	CASSVELGGPIQETQYF
few	.	TRBV2	TRBJ1-5	TGTGCCAGCAGTTTGACAGCCTTGGGCAATCAGCCCCAGCATTTT	CASSLTALGNQPQHF
many	.	TRBV6-5	TRBJ1-2	TGTGCCAGCAGTCAGGACAGTCTCAACTATGGCTACACCTTC	CASSQDSLNYGYTF
once	.	TRBV2	TRBJ2-1	TGTGCCGGCAGTGAACGGCTGGGCTACAATGGGCAGTTCTTC	CAGSERLGYNGQFF
.	.	TRBV19	TRBJ1-2	TGTGCCAGTAGTAGGCCCGCCGAGGCTGGGAACTATGGCTACACCTTC	CASSRPAEAGNYGYTF
.	.	TRBV5-1	TRBJ1-1	TGCGCCAGCACCCCCATCGGATCCATGAACACTGAAGCTTTCTTT	CASTPIGSMNTEAFF
many	TRBD1	TRBV20-1	TRBJ2-7	TGCAGTGCCTGGACAGGCTCTAAGGACGAGCAGTACTTC	CSAWTGSKDEQYF
.	.	TRBV4-1	TRBJ1-2	TGCGCCAGCAGCCAAGAGTCCAGGTTTAGGGTCAGCTACACCTTC	CASSQESRFRVSYTF
.	.	TRBV6-1	TRBJ1-5	TGTGCCAGCAGTGAACAGGAAAGCAATCAGCCCCAGCATTTT	CASSEQESNQPQHF
few	.	TRBV18	TRBJ1-1	TGTGCCAGCTCCCAAGCGGCAGAAAGAGCTTTCTTT	CASSQAAERAFF
few	TRBD1	TRBV5-1	TRBJ1-2	TGCGCCAGCAGCTCAGGACAGGGGAATTTTAACTATGGCCACACCTTC	CASSSGQGNFNYGHTF
many	.	TRBV11-2	TRBJ2-7	TGTGCCAGCAGCTTAGAACGGGGCAGGAGTTCCTACGAGCAGTACTTC	CASSLERGRSSYEQYF
many	.	TRBV7-8	TRBJ1-2	TGTGCCAGCAGCTTAGTCCCGGTTGGTGGCTACACCTTC	CASSLVPVGGYTF
.	.	TRBV3-1	TRBJ1-1	TGTGCCAGCAGCCCCACAGGAATTGAAGCTTTCTTT	CASSPTGIEAFF
many	.	TRBV27	TRBJ2-7	TGTGCCAGCAGATCGAGGGGGGAGGGCTACGAGCAGTACTTC	CASRSRGEGYEQYF
.	.	TRBV20-1	TRBJ2-7	TGCAGTGCTTCCCTCGACGAGGTCGGGCGATACTTC	CSASLDEVGRYF
few	TRBD2	TRBV9	TRBJ2-5	TGTGCCAGCAGCTCGGGACTAGGGCGAGACGATGAGCAGTACTTC	CASSSGLGRDDEQYF
.	.	TRBV12-3/TRBV12-4	TRBJ2-2	TGTGCCAGCAGTGGCGGGCCTTTTGAGCTGTTTTTT	CASSGGPFELFF
few	.	TRBV6-5	TRBJ1-2	TGTGCCAGCAGCCGGACCAGTACAAGCTATGGCTACACCTTC	CASSRTSTSYGYTF
many	TRBD1	TRBV20-1	TRBJ2-5	TGCAGTGCTTACCGACAGGGGGCCAAAGAGACCCAGTACTTC	CSAYRQGAKETQYF
few	TRBD1	TRBV20-1	TRBJ1-1	TGCAGTGCCCCCGGGGACAGCAGTATGAACACTGAAGCTTTCTTT	CSAPGDSSMNTEAFF
.	.	TRBV15	TRBJ2-7	TGTGCCACCAGCAGAGAGGAAGGGACCCACTACGAGCAGTACTTC	CATSREEGTHYEQYF
.	.	TRBV10-3	TRBJ2-7	TGTGCCACTTCAGGGTTGAGAGAGCAGTACTTC	CATSGLREQYF
many	TRBD1	TRBV28	TRBJ2-4	TGTGCCAGCAGCTCCGGGACAGTAAAAAACATTCAGTACTTC	CASSSGTVKNIQYF
many	.	TRBV5-1	TRBJ2-7	TGCGCCAGCAGCTTGATCGATAGCTCCTACGAGCAGTACTTC	CASSLIDSSYEQYF
.	.	TRBV12-3/TRBV12-4	TRBJ2-7	TGTGCCAGCAGCGCCCTCGGGGGCCCCTACGAGCAGTACTTC	CASSALGGPYEQYF
many	.	TRBV12-3/TRBV12-4	TRBJ1-1	TGTGCCAGCACCTTAACAGGTTTGCGCACTGAAGCTTTCTTT	CASTLTGLRTEAFF
.	.	TRBV5-1	TRBJ2-7	TGCGCCAGCAGCCCGGACAGTTTGAGCGAGCAGTACTTC	CASSPDSLSEQYF
.	.	TRBV7-2	TRBJ2-2	TGTGCCAGCAGCTTCGGCGGGGCGAACACCGGGGAGCTGTTTTTT	CASSFGGANTGELFF
.	.	TRBV19	TRBJ2-1	TGTGCCAGTAGTATCGGCAGGAGGGGAGACAATGAGCAGTTCTTC	CASSIGRRGDNEQFF
many	TRBD1	TRBV5-1	TRBJ1-2	TGCGCCAGCAGCTTGGTGGACAGGGGCGCGAATGGCTACACCTTC	CASSLVDRGANGYTF
many	.	TRBV24-1	TRBJ2-5	TGTGCCACCAGTGAAACCGGGACGCTCCGTCTGGAGACCCAGTACTTC	CATSETGTLRLETQYF
.	.	TRBV7-2	TRBJ2-7	TGTGCCAGCAGCCACAGCCCACCTTTCTCCTACGAGCAGTACTTC	CASSHSPPFSYEQYF